This T cell receptor (beta chain) was profiled in a study of regulatory T cells in long-lasting Graves disease. Study results and caveats: Relative to newly diagnosed Graves' patients, persistent ones had lower TCR diversity.

This clonotype was picked up many times. Its antigen is unidentified. The time point is: newly diagnosed GD, antithyroid drugs for less than 3 months. PBMC-extracted RNA yielded the TCR library. For TCR beta, libraries came from iRepertoire HTBI primers and Arm-PCR of CDR3 regions. TCRdb ran MiXCR on the multiplex PCR reads and lists one entry per CDR3 protein. The sample has hundreds of thousands of distinct CDR3 sequences; 12% are singletons. This CDR3 comprises 20 residues. Between the trimmed V and J ends, which lost 5 bases and 2 bases, there was a span of 27 bases. CDR1 and CDR2 (germline): LNHNV, YYDKDF (reference sequence). The sample also formed part of further work on T cells in Graves' hyperthyroidism and ophthalmopathy. As reported in that work: Hyperthyroidism of Graves' type that showed no ophthalmopathy progression within 18 months was stable.

The origin of this receptor is a woman in her 30s with Graves disease. The sequencing here drew on peripheral blood mononuclear cells (PBMCs), taken at new diagnosis, from a patient treated with antithyroid drugs. The V gene is TRBV15, the J gene TRBJ1-4; D gene ambiguous. The CDR3 region has the DNA TGTGCCACCAGCCCAAACGGCGTGGGTTTTGGATTAGGGACTAATGAAAAACTGTTTTTT. Translated, it gives CATSPNGVGFGLGTNEKLFF.